Each of the 17 T cell receptor beta chains below was sequenced from the same sample in a study of T cell repertoires in cytomegalovirus infection. The antigens for these receptors are not known. TCRdb reanalysed the reads using MiXCR and keeps one entry per CDR3 protein. The sample lists about 900,000 distinct CDR3 sequences, roughly 31% occurring once. The specimen comprised cultured CD8+ T cells from PBMCs, sampled from culture after CMV antigen stimulation. These receptor sequences come from a human donor in good health (CMV status not recorded). Some clones in this sample may be carry-over from other donors' samples.

This clonotype showed up just a few times. The rearrangement links TRBV7-4 to TRBJ1-2; unclear D gene. CDR1 is SGHVT, CDR2 SQSDAQ, per germline. CDR3 length equals 14 residues. Trimming shortened V by 1 base and J by 5 bases, and 11 bases separated the two germline ends. The CDR3 here is CASSLVSTKYGYTF. The CDR3 nucleotides read TGTGCCAGCAGCTTAGTTTCCACGAAGTATGGCTACACCTTC.

The rearrangement uses TRBV28 and TRBJ1-1; D remains unclear. Trimming cost V 7 bases and J 4 bases, with 25 bases left between them. This CDR3 spans 17 amino acids. From germline, CDR1 is MDHEN and CDR2 SYDVKM. The CDR3 region is CASNPTGLGSIGTEAFF. Written as DNA, the CDR3 is TGTGCCAGCAATCCGACCGGGTTGGGGTCGATTGGCACTGAAGCTTTCTTT.

This clonotype was picked up a small number of times. The rearrangement uses TRBV15 and TRBJ2-3; maybe TRBD2 (6 bases). From germline, CDR1 is LNHNV and CDR2 YYDKDF (reference sequence). Trimming pared 3 bases from V and 5 bases from J, leaving 15 bases between. This CDR3 has 15 residues. The CDR3 sequence is CATSREGRQGDTQYF. DNA for the CDR3: TGTGCCACCAGCAGGGAGGGAAGGCAGGGAGATACGCAGTATTTT.

The chain carries TRBV11-2 and TRBJ2-7; tentative D call: TRBD1 (7 bases). Germline V gene data show CDR1 as SGHAT and CDR2 as FQNNGV. V was cut by 5 bases and J by 8 bases, with 16 bases left in between. The CDR3 totals 13 residues. The CDR3 DNA reads TGTGCCAGCAGCCCAGGGGGGCTCACGAAGCAGTACGTC. The encoded protein is CASSPGGLTKQYV.

This clonotype was found a few times. The J gene is TRBJ2-1, the V gene TRBV7-8; D is uncertain. Trimming took 5 bases from V and 2 from J, leaving 13 bases between them. The CDR3 contains 15 residues. The V gene's germline CDR1 is SGHVS and CDR2 FQNEAQ. This CDR3 reads CASSPETVPYNEQFF. Written as DNA, the CDR3 is TGTGCCAGCAGCCCAGAGACTGTCCCCTACAATGAGCAGTTCTTC.

This clonotype was seen only a few times. The chain links TRBV9 to TRBJ2-5, with a possible D match to TRBD2 (5 bases). The CDR3 runs 15 residues. Between the trimmed V and J ends, which lost 4 bases and 1 base, there was a span of 14 bases. The germline gives CDR1 SGDLS, CDR2 YYNGEE. The CDR3 region is CASSLGGSLQETQYF. CDR3 DNA sequence: TGTGCCAGCAGCCTCGGCGGGTCCCTCCAAGAGACCCAGTACTTC.

This clonotype has a count of ten or more. The chain is built from TRBV28 and TRBJ1-5; the D is unclear. Germline-derived CDR1 and CDR2 are MDHEN and SYDVKM. The CDR3 has 12 residues. V was pared by 6 bases and J by 7 bases, with 10 bases between. The chain's CDR3 is CASSTSGQPQHF. CDR3 DNA: TGTGCCAGCAGCACGTCGGGCCAGCCCCAGCATTTT.

The chain combines TRBV27 with TRBJ2-7; possible D gene TRBD1, 5 bases. Trimming left V 5 bases short and J 4 bases short, with 15 bases between. Per the germline V gene, CDR1 is MNHEY and CDR2 is SMNVEV (reference sequence). The CDR3 runs 14 residues. This CDR3 reads CASSPRVPGYEQYF. CDR3 nucleotide sequence: TGTGCCAGCAGTCCCAGGGTCCCCGGTTACGAGCAGTACTTC.

This clonotype was picked up many times. This CDR3 reads CASSLVRRARGNTIYF. For the CDR3, the DNA is TGTGCCAGCAGCTTAGTAAGGAGGGCTCGCGGAAACACCATATATTTT. This chain uses TRBV7-2 with TRBJ1-3; D not certain. Looked up from germline, CDR1 is SGHTA and CDR2 is FQGNSA. V dropped 1 base and J dropped 4 bases, with 14 bases sitting between them. The CDR3 contains 16 residues.

This sequence joins TRBV6-2 or TRBV6-3 and TRBJ2-7; D is tentatively TRBD1 or TRBD2 (5 bases each). V lost 10 bases and J 3 bases, leaving 13 bases between the germline ends. Germline lookup yields CDR1 MNHEY and CDR2 SVGEGT. CDR3 length: 12 amino acids. The CDR3 protein is CATRDGIYEQYV. As DNA, the CDR3 is TGTGCCACCCGGGACGGGATCTACGAGCAGTACGTC.

The sample holds many counts of this clonotype. The chain links TRBV7-9 to TRBJ1-1, with D perhaps TRBD1 (6 bases). The CDR3 is 14 amino acids. CDR1 and CDR2 (germline): SEHNR, FQNEAQ (reference sequence). V lost 5 bases to trimming and J lost 7 bases, with 17 bases between them. The CDR3 here is CASSDSRDKFEAFF. CDR3 in DNA: TGTGCCAGCAGCGACTCCCGGGACAAATTTGAAGCTTTCTTT.

The V call is TRBV29-1, the J call TRBJ2-1, with 7 positions matching TRBD2. The germline V gene has CDR1 SQVTM and CDR2 ANQGSEA. V dropped 2 bases and J dropped 10; count of bases not matched to a gene: 5. The CDR3 spans 12 residues. CDR3 coding DNA: TGCAGCGTTGAATCCCAGCGGGGAGAGCAGTTCTTC. This codes for CSVESQRGEQFF.

V gene TRBV20-1 combines with J gene TRBJ1-1, with a tentative D call TRBD1 (5 bases). The CDR3 sequence is 13 residues long. CDR1 and CDR2 (germline): DFQATT, SNEGSKA (reference sequence). Trimming left V 3 bases short and J 5 bases short, with 13 bases between. The CDR3 loop is CSARVGGSTEAFF. The CDR3, as DNA: TGCAGTGCTAGGGTTGGGGGTTCGACTGAAGCTTTCTTT.

Comment on this clonotype: At one boundary the junction diverges from the germline segment, which might be a read error. The V and J genes are TRBV7-7 and TRBJ2-2, with 9 bases aligning to TRBD1. The CDR3 spans 15 residues. CDR1 SSHAT and CDR2 FNYEAQ come from the germline V gene (reference sequence). The CDR3 nucleotides are TGTGCTAGCAGCTTACTTGGACAGGGGTCCGGGGAGCTGTTTTTT. It specifies CASSLLGQGSGELFF.

The gene calls are TRBV6-5 and TRBJ1-2; no firm D call. The V end lost 2 bases, the J end lost 1 base, and 11 bases lay between the germline ends. The CDR3 runs 15 residues. Germline V gene sequence: CDR1 MNHEY, CDR2 SVGAGI. Here the CDR3 reads CASSYIMSSNYGYTF. CDR3 in DNA: TGTGCCAGCAGTTACATCATGAGTAGTAACTATGGCTACACCTTC.

This clonotype came up a few times. V and J are TRBV5-5 and TRBJ2-1, with 7 bases lining up with TRBD1. The CDR3 covers 15 residues. Germline values: CDR1 SGHKS, CDR2 YYEKEE (reference sequence). V shed 4 bases, J shed 3 bases, and the junction held 7 bases outside the gene matches. CDR3 coding DNA: TGTGCCAGCAGCCAGAATCGGGACAGCTACAATGAGCAGTTCTTC. As protein: CASSQNRDSYNEQFF.

The V and J genes are TRBV5-4 and TRBJ1-6; D not certain. Per germline, CDR1 SGHNT and CDR2 YYREEE (reference sequence). CDR3 size: 15 residues. Between the trimmed V and J ends, which lost 4 bases and 7 bases, there was a span of 15 bases. DNA of the CDR3: TGTGCCAGCAGCACCTTGGGGTTGGGAAATTCACCCCTCCACTTT. Translated, it gives CASSTLGLGNSPLHF.